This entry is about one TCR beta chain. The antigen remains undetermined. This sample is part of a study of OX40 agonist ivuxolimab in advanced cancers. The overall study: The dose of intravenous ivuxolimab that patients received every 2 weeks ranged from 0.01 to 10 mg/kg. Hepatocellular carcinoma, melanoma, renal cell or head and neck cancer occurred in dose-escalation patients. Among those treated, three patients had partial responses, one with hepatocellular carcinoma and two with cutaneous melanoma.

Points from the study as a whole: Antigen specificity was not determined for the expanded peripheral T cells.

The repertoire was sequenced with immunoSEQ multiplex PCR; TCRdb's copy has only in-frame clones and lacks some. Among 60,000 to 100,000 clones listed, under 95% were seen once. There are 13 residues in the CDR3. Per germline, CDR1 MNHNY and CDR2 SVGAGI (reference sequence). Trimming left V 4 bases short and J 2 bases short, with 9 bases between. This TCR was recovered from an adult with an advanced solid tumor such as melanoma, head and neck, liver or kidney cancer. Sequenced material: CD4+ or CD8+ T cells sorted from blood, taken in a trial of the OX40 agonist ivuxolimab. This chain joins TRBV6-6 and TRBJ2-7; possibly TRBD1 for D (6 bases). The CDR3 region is CASSSTGTYEQYF. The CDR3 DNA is TGTGCCAGCAGTTCAACAGGGACCTACGAGCAGTACTTC.